This entry lists 9 T cell receptor beta chains sequenced from one sample in a study of tumor-infiltrating lymphocytes in primary liver carcinoma. The tissue used was unsorted bulk material of roughly 17-34 mg. RNA and DNA were co-extracted from it with the AllPrep DNA/RNA mini kit. Total RNA amounting to 500 ng was the source from which TCR beta cDNA was made with a constant-region primer. Modified slightly, ARM-PCR produced TCR beta libraries over three nested multiplex PCR rounds. It was with TRBV1-TRBV30 forward primers and a C-beta reverse primer that the first two PCR rounds were run, at approximately 9 cycles each. From the multiplex PCR reads, TCRdb called clonotypes with MiXCR, one entry per CDR3 protein. The sample shows 50,000 to 65,000 distinct CDR3 sequences, 71% of them seen only once. Sequences were obtained from liver tumor tissue from sampling region 4. Noted subset: tumor region T4, right-lateral pole. All receptors come from a man aged 35-49 years with primary liver carcinoma and hepatitis B virus infection.

Comment on this clonotype: The junction departs from germline at one end; a sequencing error may be responsible. The chain employs TRBV11-2 and TRBJ2-1; 7 positions agree with TRBD2. Germline V gene sequence: CDR1 SGHAT, CDR2 FQNNGV. This CDR3 has 15 residues. The CDR3 sequence is CAGSLNAGVHWESFF. CDR3 DNA: TGTGCCGGCAGCTTAAATGCGGGAGTGCACTGGGAGTCGTTCTTC.

This chain joins TRBV12-3 or TRBV12-4 and TRBJ2-3; 8 positions agree with TRBD2. The junction had 12 bases not matched to a gene; V was cut back by 5 bases and J by 8 bases. The CDR3 has 15 amino acids. The CDR3 DNA sequence: TGTGCCAGCAGTGCCGGGACTAGTTGGTTGGGTACGCAGTATTTT. Translated: CASSAGTSWLGTQYF.

This chain links TRBV4-3 with TRBJ2-1, with 9 bases aligning to TRBD2. Per germline, CDR1 LGHNA and CDR2 YSLEER. This CDR3 spans 17 amino acids. The V gene end was trimmed by 0 bases and the J gene end by 7 bases; junction bases not matched to a gene: 10. CDR3 DNA: TGCGCCAGCAGCCAAGATATCGGTAGCGGGAGTGGTAATGAGCAGTTCTTC. Its protein is CASSQDIGSGSGNEQFF.

This clonotype occurred once. Here the CDR3 omits its conserved ending phenylalanine or tryptophan, so a read error is the likely source. Written as DNA, the CDR3 is TGTGCCTGGAGTGTCGGGTGGGAGGGTACCAACGGCTACACCCTC. Encoded protein: CAWSVGWEGTNGYTL. The genes are TRBV30 and TRBJ1-2; D is uncertain. CDR1 and CDR2 from the germline V gene are GTSNPN and SVGIG (reference sequence). This CDR3 region has 15 residues. V was shortened by 0 bases and J by 8 bases, with 19 bases between the two germline ends.

Comments on this clonotype: Sequence at one end of the junction differs from germline and may be a read error. The gene calls are TRBV6-6 and TRBJ1-6, with 9 bases matching TRBD1. The CDR3 covers 15 residues. Germline V gives CDR1 MNHNY, CDR2 SVGAGI (reference sequence). This CDR3 is CVSSLGTGRDSPLHF. CDR3 coding DNA: TGTGTCAGCAGCCTGGGGACAGGGAGGGATTCACCCCTCCACTTT.

Note on this clonotype: The junction differs from germline at one of its ends, possibly a read error. The V call is TRBV6-5, the J call TRBJ2-7, with 9 bases identical to TRBD2. There are 15 residues in the CDR3. Germline V gene sequence: CDR1 MNHEY, CDR2 SVGAGI. CDR3 coding DNA: TGTGCCAGCAGGCCCTCTCCTACTAGCGGGTACGAGCAGGACTTC. Amino acid sequence: CASRPSPTSGYEQDF.

The rearrangement links TRBV6-2 or TRBV6-3 to TRBJ2-2; TRBD1 might be the D (5 bases). The CDR3 has 14 amino acids. The V end was cut by 11 bases, the J end by 6 bases, with 19 bases between. Germline CDR1 is MNHEY and CDR2 is SVGEGT. The CDR3 reads CACNYSGSPGELFF. The CDR3 DNA is TGTGCCTGCAATTACTCAGGGTCCCCCGGGGAGCTGTTTTTT.

As concerns this clonotype: The CDR3 end shows no conserved phenylalanine or tryptophan, and so a read error is likely. This rearrangement joins TRBV29-1 to TRBJ1-2; D perhaps matches TRBD1 (5 bases). CDR1 is SQVTM and CDR2 is ANQGSEA in the germline V gene. The length of the CDR3 is 14 residues. CDR3 residues: CSVWDPGQDYGYTL. CDR3 DNA sequence: TGCAGCGTGTGGGACCCGGGCCAGGACTATGGTTACACCCTC.

Worth noting for this clonotype: At one end, the junction sequence differs from germline, possibly due to a read error. The V call is TRBV11-2, the J call TRBJ2-1; D call uncertain. The germline gives CDR1 SGHAT, CDR2 FQNNGV. The CDR3 runs 16 residues. As DNA, the CDR3 is TGTGCCAGCAACTTAAATCCAGAGAGCTCCTACAATGAGCTGTTCTTC. It yields the protein CASNLNPESSYNELFF.